Included here is one T cell receptor beta chain sequence, with context. Its antigen is as yet unknown. This sample is drawn from a study of cytomegalovirus exposure and HLA in healthy donors. Broader study findings: TCR beta chains numbering more than 150 were designated cytomegalovirus-associated. HLA allele associations emerged for around 16,000 TCR beta sequences in a later analysis, at 0.05 false discovery rate. TCR beta V segments were, for the most part, productive about 87% or about 30% of the time in an earlier analysis. The study assumed roughly uniform donor sequencing depth for presence/absence analyses.

The PCR had 60 Vbeta and 13 Jbeta primers. Assay used: immunoSEQ multiplex PCR; TCRdb lists only in-frame clones, some missing. The repertoire holds some 200,000 clones, with around 75% as singletons. The CDR3 is made up of 15 amino acids. Sequenced input: PBMCs. The TCR was taken from a man aged 40-49 years in good health and CMV-seropositive. This chain connects TRBV21-1 to TRBJ1-3; the D call TRBD1 from the table was never checked on the DNA. TRBV21-1 is assigned pseudogene status. The CDR3 region is CASSMDRGKGNTIYF. Here the CDR3 DNA reads TGTGCCAGCAGCATGGACAGGGGAAAGGGAAACACCATATATTTT.